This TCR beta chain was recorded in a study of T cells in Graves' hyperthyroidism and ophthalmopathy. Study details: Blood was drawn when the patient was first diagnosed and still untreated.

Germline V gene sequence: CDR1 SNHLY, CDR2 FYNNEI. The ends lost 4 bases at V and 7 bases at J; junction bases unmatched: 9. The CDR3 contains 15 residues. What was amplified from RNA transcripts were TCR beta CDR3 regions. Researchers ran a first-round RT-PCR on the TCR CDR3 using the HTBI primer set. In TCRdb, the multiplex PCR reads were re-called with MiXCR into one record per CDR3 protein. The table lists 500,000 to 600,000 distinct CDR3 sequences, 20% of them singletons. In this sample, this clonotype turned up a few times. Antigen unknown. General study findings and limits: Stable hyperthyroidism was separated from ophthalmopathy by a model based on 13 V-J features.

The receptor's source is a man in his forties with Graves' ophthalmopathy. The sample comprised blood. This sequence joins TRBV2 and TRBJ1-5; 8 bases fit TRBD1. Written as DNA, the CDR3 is TGTGCCAGCAGTGGTCCAGGGGGCTGGGACCAGCCCCAGCATTTT. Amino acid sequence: CASSGPGGWDQPQHF.